This T cell receptor beta chain was sequenced in a study of a mutant IDH1 vaccine in newly diagnosed glioma. Overall study: There were approximately 60% males and around 38% females among treated patients, whose mean age was about 40 years. Patients arrived already treated with radiotherapy, temozolomide, or both, most having had both.

Measured with immunoSEQ multiplex PCR; TCRdb has only the in-frame clones, and not every one. The table includes some 60,000 clones, 80% to 95% detected once. Regarding time point: baseline, week 1 (first vaccination visit). Stated treatment: pre-vaccination baseline after standard-of-care therapy. Astrocytomas that were new, WHO grade 3 or 4, IDH1-mutant and ATRX-lost were present in the donors. The V gene's germline CDR1 is SGHDT and CDR2 YYEEEE. This CDR3 spans 17 amino acids. V was clipped by 3 bases and J by 0 bases, with 15 bases between them. A remark on this clone: Its target is not known.

Study findings and constraints: Changes in the top peripheral T cell clonotypes seemingly had no bearing on pseudoprogression.

This receptor was identified in a man in his forties or fifties with glioma. The specimen comprised PBMCs, sampled from a glioma patient treated with radiotherapy, temozolomide or both. V usage is TRBV5-6 and J usage is TRBJ1-4, with unresolved D. The CDR3 coding sequence is TGTGCCAGCAGCTGGACCCCGACAACAGCAACTAATGAAAAACTGTTTTTT. Encoded protein: CASSWTPTTATNEKLFF. Full variable domain (rest looked up from reference TRBV5-6 and TRBJ1-4): DAGVTQSPTHLIKTRGQQVTLRCSPKSGHDTVSWYQQALGQGPQFIFQYYEEEERQRGNFPDRFSGHQFPNYSSELNVNALLLGDSALYLCASSWTPTTATNEKLFFGSGTQLSVL.